This T cell receptor (beta chain) was observed in a study of blood T cell repertoires in COVID-19. Turning to the study itself: Donors in the United States, Italy and Spain gave samples during acute or convalescent COVID-19. From T cells, B-cell-depleted T cells, or PBMCs came the material, which was cDNA or gDNA.

V lost 6 bases, J lost 2 bases, and 6 bases stayed unmatched. The CDR3 contains 14 residues. The germline V gene has CDR1 LGHNT and CDR2 FRNRAP. Original processing methods: From reference gene primer amplification, estimates of nucleated cell counts were derived. The table came from immunoSEQ multiplex PCR; TCRdb's copy has only in-frame clones and leaves some out. D and trimming were read from the DNA, whereas the V and J calls and clone size are those reported in that table. The sample has over 200,000 clones; approximately 84% are singletons. The cohort comprised adults aged roughly 18 to 95 years residing in some 24 US areas.

This receptor was taken from a man aged 18 to 29 who had recovered from COVID-19. The sample comprised PBMCs or T cells enriched from blood (not recorded which). The V and J genes are TRBV12-5 and TRBJ2-7, with 8 nucleotides matching TRBD1. CDR3 nucleotide sequence: TGTGCTAGTGGGCCGGGACAGGTGACCTACGAGCAGTACTTC. Amino acids: CASGPGQVTYEQYF.